The TCR beta chain described here comes from a study of blood T cell repertoires in COVID-19. Study-wide context: COVID-19 samples, acute and convalescent, were from the United States, Italy and Spain.

The CDR3 runs 13 residues. V was cut by 4 bases and J by 7 bases, with 14 bases left in between. The germline gives CDR1 SGHDT, CDR2 YYEEEE. This clone was counted between two and nine times. The assay was immunoSEQ multiplex PCR, and TCRdb's table has in-frame clones only and misses some. Counted here are some 200,000 clones, about 75% occurring once; the ten biggest clones make up 26%. The V call is TRBV5-6, the J call TRBJ1-1; D perhaps matches TRBD1 (5 bases). The clonotype was recovered from a woman in her sixties or seventies with acute or convalescent COVID-19. Material for sequencing was peripheral blood. This CDR3 is CASSRRQTLEAFF. CDR3 DNA sequence: TGTGCCAGCAGCCGCCGACAGACCCTTGAAGCTTTCTTT. Full variable domain (outside the CDR3, taken from reference TRBV5-6 and TRBJ1-1): DAGVTQSPTHLIKTRGQQVTLRCSPKSGHDTVSWYQQALGQGPQFIFQYYEEEERQRGNFPDRFSGHQFPNYSSELNVNALLLGDSALYLCASSRRQTLEAFFGQGTRLTVV.